This T cell receptor (beta chain) was captured by sequencing in a study of CD8+ T cells in alopecia areata (dated by TCRdb to the late 2010s). In terms of the full investigation: The study used high-throughput TCRbeta sequencing to examine T cell clonal expansion in alopecia areata, in both the C3H/HeJ mouse model and human patients. Amplification of TCRbeta CDR3 regions was done by immunoSEQ multiplex PCR using 35 Vbeta forward primers and 13 Jbeta reverse primers. On the human side, TCRbeta sequencing was run on scalp tissue and on sorted CD4+ and CD8+ peripheral blood T cells from healthy controls and from alopecia areata patients with either patchy or totalis/universalis disease. Scalp clonality was compared among normal scalp (n=4), patchy alopecia areata scalp (n=8), and alopecia totalis/universalis scalp (n=8). The RNA source kit depended on sample type: the PAXgene miRNA kit for fixed scalp, the miRNeasy kit for PBMCs, and the RNeasy kit for mouse skin.

PBMCs were isolated by density centrifugation and stained for CD3, CD4 and CD8, and CD4+ and CD8+ T cells were sorted on a FACSAria. Unaffected controls provided scalp biopsies and blood samples. Of note for this clone: Its antigen specificity is not known. No base quality information exists; no much larger clone differs at one position.

What the study reported, not specific to this receptor: Lesional scalp, especially in alopecia totalis/universalis, showed higher clonality and more expanded CD8+ clones than normal scalp, suggesting antigenic drive. Scalp TCR repertoire analysis is complicated because resident alphabeta T cells in normal human skin are also sequenced, whereas mouse skin is dominated by gammadelta T cells. Compared with mice, TCR sequences shared between patients were less clear, possibly partly because of HLA diversity across the patient population.

Libraries were made using the immunoSEQ multiplex PCR assay. For TCR sequencing, RNA was extracted from every sample and reverse transcribed into cDNA to serve as template. First-strand cDNA was synthesized using SuperScript III with a 2:1 mix of oligo-dT and random hexamers. Amplification bias was assessed with a synthetic immune receptor repertoire, and residual bias was removed computationally. The original methods were these. Raw reads were preprocessed to remove errors, and CDR3 was defined according to IMGT conventions as the region from the conserved cysteine to phenylalanine. Clonality was computed as 1 minus the Shannon entropy, with the entropy normalized by log2 of the number of productive unique TCRs. CD4 or CD8 identity of scalp clones was inferred by cross-referencing scalp TCRbeta sequences with sorted blood CD4 and CD8 repertoires. TCRdb carries this immuneACCESS record with in-frame sequences only. Its versions omit some clonotypes, under half of them owing to an unresolved V gene in the studies checked, with the rest unexplained. That table gives V, J and clone size, and the DNA gave D and trimming. The sample table lists about 110,000 clones, roughly 60% of them with a count of one. Clones ranked in the top ten supply 20% of the sample.

The CDR3 sequence holds 13 residues, the cysteine and phenylalanine included. Kept here is only the CDR3 DNA, which spans 39 bases and is read in frame from base 1. V is shortened by 2 bases, J by 2 bases, and the region joining them spans 6 bases. Based on the germline V gene, the CDR1 and CDR2 sequences are MNHEY and SVGAGI. The rearranged chain carries TRBV6-5 and TRBJ1-1; the D gene is not confidently resolved. The receptor was isolated from a human donor in good health. The sequenced sample was CD8+ T cells sorted from blood. The nucleotide sequence is TGTGCCAGCAGTTACGAGGGAAACACTGAAGCTTTCTTT. This codes for CASSYEGNTEAFF.